The 8 T cell receptor beta chains in this list originate from one sample, sequenced in a study of response to subunit inactivated influenza vaccine (dated by TCRdb to 2017 to 2018). Library generation was performed with RT-PCR. Sequencing instrument: Illumina HiSeq 2500. TCRdb reran the public reads through fastp at Q25 and MiXCR, keeping productive beta chains. Every entry covers one CDR3 protein and lists the most common genes and DNA from its rows. Recorded for this sample are about 570,000 distinct CDR3 sequences; around 11% of them occurred a single time. The ten biggest clones cover approximately 10% of the sample. The sample also formed part of further work on T cells expressing NK-cell markers. As described in the second report: 5'RACE template switching, by which a universal primer site and unique molecular identifiers were added, was used to make TCR beta cDNA libraries.

The sample in question was PBMCs from blood, obtained on the day of vaccination. Receptors originate from a man in his forties or fifties who received an inactivated influenza vaccine. Donor details come from another sample of the same person, matched by shared clones.

The chain combines TRBV12-3 or TRBV12-4 with TRBJ1-2; D is ambiguous. This CDR3 region has 12 residues. The V end was cut by 6 bases, the J end by 2 bases, with 7 bases between. As DNA, the CDR3 is TGTGCCAGCAGCAACGTCAACTATGGCTACACCTTC. Its protein is CASSNVNYGYTF.

This rearrangement joins TRBV24-1 to TRBJ2-2; unclear D gene. The CDR3 loop spans 15 amino acids. V dropped 3 bases and J dropped 3 bases, with 10 bases sitting between them. Germline CDR1 reads KGHDR; CDR2 reads SFDVKD. Here the CDR3 DNA reads TGTGCCACCAGTGATGGCGGAGAATACACCGGGGAGCTGTTTTTT. Translation gives CATSDGGEYTGELFF.

In its sample, this clonotype was seen a few times. V is TRBV4-3 and J is TRBJ2-7, with D possibly called TRBD1 or TRBD2 (5 bases each). Trimming pared 0 bases from V and 0 bases from J, leaving 9 bases between. The CDR3 totals 15 residues. Germline lookup yields CDR1 LGHNA and CDR2 YSLEER. CDR3 region: CASSQDWGSSYEQYF. As DNA, the CDR3 is TGCGCCAGCAGCCAAGATTGGGGGAGCTCCTACGAGCAGTACTTC.

This clonotype was seen only once. The chain combines TRBV5-6 with TRBJ2-3; a possible D gene is TRBD2 (6 bases). Germline V CDR1 and CDR2: SGHDT, YYEEEE. This CDR3 region has 13 residues. Between the trimmed V and J ends, which lost 9 bases and 6 bases, there was a span of 17 bases. The CDR3 coding sequence is TGTGCCATCGGCATTCGGGGGATGGATACGCAGTATTTT. Amino acids: CAIGIRGMDTQYF.

This clonotype was counted only a few times. The chain has TRBV28 and TRBJ2-1; D is possibly TRBD1 (6 bases). CDR1 is MDHEN, CDR2 SYDVKM, per germline. Trimming took 5 bases from V and 6 from J, leaving 17 bases between them. The CDR3 spans 15 residues. CDR3 protein: CASSETGLLGNEQFF. CDR3 bases: TGTGCCAGCAGTGAGACAGGCCTTTTGGGCAATGAGCAGTTCTTC.

This sequence joins TRBV7-2 and TRBJ2-2; a possible D gene is TRBD1 (7 bases). The CDR3 length is 13 residues. In germline, CDR1 is SGHTA, CDR2 FQGNSA. The CDR3 protein is CVGGGNAIGELFF. In nucleotides, the CDR3 is TGTGTTGGAGGGGGCAACGCGATCGGGGAGCTGTTTTTT. Drawing the rest from reference TRBV7-2 and TRBJ2-2, the complete variable domain is GAGVSQSPSNKVTEKGKDVELRCDPISGHTALYWYRQSLGQGLEFLIYFQGNSAPDKSGLPSDRFSAERTGGSVSTLTIQRTQQEDSAVYLCVGGGNAIGELFFGEGSRLTVL.

This clonotype was detected only a few times. The chain recombines TRBV27 with TRBJ2-1, with 10 positions matching TRBD2. Looked up from germline, CDR1 is MNHEY and CDR2 is SMNVEV (reference sequence). The CDR3 is made up of 16 amino acids. Losses at the gene ends were 2 bases for V and 5 bases for J; bases not matched to a gene: 6. CDR3 in amino acids: CASSLTSGEYHNEQFF. CDR3 bases: TGTGCCAGCAGTTTAACTAGCGGGGAGTACCACAATGAGCAGTTCTTC.

This clonotype has only a few counts. J is TRBJ2-3 and V is TRBV7-9; 7 nucleotides match TRBD1. There are 14 residues in the CDR3. Germline lookup yields CDR1 SEHNR and CDR2 FQNEAQ (reference sequence). The V segment lost 5 bases and the J segment 2 bases; nucleotides outside the gene matches: 4. This CDR3 reads CASSQTGITDTQYF. In nucleotides, the CDR3 is TGTGCCAGCAGCCAGACAGGGATCACAGATACGCAGTATTTT.